Listed below are T cell receptor beta chains from one sample, sequenced in a study of blood T cells in healthy people across ages. From the 5' RACE reads, TCRdb called clonotypes with MiXCR, one entry per CDR3 protein. The sample gives about 640,000 distinct CDR3 sequences, about 53% of which show up once; over 30% is in the top ten. Material for sequencing was blood. All receptors come from a man in his fifties or sixties in good health. The conserved cysteine and the conserved F or W are not part of the CDR3 here. A D gene is named only where the DNA matches it firmly.

>-|TRBV3-1
ASSQETGPYEQY
>-|TRBV4-2
ASSLNGDPYEQY
>-|TRBV7-9
ASSETGSNQPQH
>TRBD1|TRBV5-1
ASTLDRGVTEAF
>TRBD2|TRBV5-1
ASSPSGQQETQY
>TRBD1|TRBV29-1
SVEPGQETSETQY
>-|TRBV7-2
ASSSLSLNTEAF
>TRBD1|TRBV11-2
ASSPTGWGYGYT
>-|TRBV5-1
ASSPQVDNSPLH
>TRBD2|TRBV27
ASSLMGGTPSGANVLT
>TRBD1|TRBV11-2
ASSLTRTGYSYEQY
>-|TRBV27
ARGFKGSSRGKLF
>TRBD1|TRBV5-1
ASRRTGDMNTGAF
>-|TRBV5-1
ASRPGQGNPYGYT
>TRBD1|TRBV7-2
ASSLRGPTYNEQY
>-|TRBV4-1
ASSQDLGASQTDTQY
>-|TRBV2
ASSEADRNYGYT
>-|TRBV6-1
ASRPEGGPTNEKLF
>-|TRBV5-1
ASSSRPSIMNTEAF
>-|TRBV4-1
ASSQVGLYGYT
>-|TRBV10-2
ASSQPGLEMSQY
>TRBD1|TRBV15
ATSRVVTGGTEAF
>-|TRBV6-6
ASSLRFQETQY
>-|TRBV15
ATSRDAQGGGYT
>TRBD1|TRBV5-1
ASSAGTDYGYT
>TRBD2|TRBV20-1
SATKPTSGGDNEQF
>-|TRBV6-2/TRBV6-3
ASSYQLSPSNEQF
>-|TRBV6-1
ASSGVSGYT